This T cell receptor beta chain stems from a study of early T cells in non-severe SARS-CoV-2 infection. This clonotype has just a few counts. TCRdb processed the 5' RACE reads anew with MiXCR; each CDR3 protein has one entry. The sample records 30,000 to 40,000 distinct CDR3 sequences, 5% being singletons. This CDR3 is built from 15 residues. The V end was cut by 10 bases, the J end by 5 bases, with 18 bases between. CDR1 is SNHLY and CDR2 is FYNNEI in the germline V gene. This receptor was taken from an adult who was a healthcare worker with PCR-confirmed SARS-CoV-2 infection or an uninfected control (not recorded which). The V call is TRBV2, the J call TRBJ1-6; D not resolved. The specimen sequenced was whole blood. The CDR3 region has the DNA TGTGCCACCAGACTCATACAGAACAATAATTCACCCCTCCACTTT. It specifies CATRLIQNNNSPLHF.